This T cell receptor beta chain was sequenced during a study of shared T cell receptors in the human thymus (TCRdb year 2021). Context from the whole study: The study examined how self-reactive, shared T-cell receptor alpha chains are generated in the human thymus.

The CDR1 and CDR2 encoded by the germline V gene are MDHEN and SYDVKM. At the junction V is shortened by 3 bases and J by 8 bases, with 20 bases in between. From its cysteine to its phenylalanine, the CDR3 spans 16 amino acids. The CDR3 DNA has 48 bases and is translated from base 1. The library was built by means of the immunoSEQ multiplex PCR assay. Sourced from immuneACCESS, this table was stored by TCRdb with only in-frame sequences that have V and J called. A share of the clones is absent; for the studies checked, an unresolved V gene accounts for under half, and the remainder has no known explanation. The sample table lists roughly 410,000 clones, 95% of them with a count of one. The top ten clones comprise 0.02% of the sample. With respect to this clone: This clone's antigen is unknown. No base-level quality is on record; no much larger clone is a single base apart.

The sample consisted of thymocytes. This receptor was identified in a human donor. This chain is built from TRBV28 and TRBJ1-5, with the D gene call left open. At the DNA level, the sequence is TGTGCCAGCAGTTTCAGGCTTTGTAGCACAATCAAGCCCCAGCATTTT. Translated, it gives CASSFRLCSTIKPQHF.